This TCR beta chain was observed in a study of Ad26.COV2.S vaccination and SARS-CoV-2 variants. Across the study: The donor participated in the COV1001 trial, in its Ad26.COV2.S arm.

Study-wide findings and caveats: Considerable breadth of spike-specific CD8+ and CD4+ T cell responses has reportedly been documented following vaccination. It is possible that the TCR breadth and depth analyses underestimated the total T cell responses.

Assay used: immunoSEQ multiplex PCR; TCRdb lists only in-frame clones, some missing. The profile covers fewer than 400,000 clones, with around nine tenths appearing a single time and approximately 1.9% taken by the ten largest. Note on this clone: What it binds is not known.

Germline V gene lookup returns CDR1 SNHLY and CDR2 FYNNEI. Trimming pared 7 bases from V and 6 bases from J, leaving 10 bases between. This CDR3 has 12 residues. The treatment was: 15 to 20 received Ad26.COV2.S at low or high dose, single or two shots; roughly five received placebo; per-sample allocation not given. Collection of samples fell on day 63 after the first vaccine or placebo injection. An adult aged 18-55 years in Boston served as the donor. The sample consisted of peripheral blood, taken in a trial of Ad26.COV2.S vaccine versus placebo. This clonotype originated in a person between 18 and 65 years old who received the Ad26.COV2.S COVID-19 vaccine or a placebo. The chain combines TRBV2 with TRBJ2-1; D remains ambiguous. The CDR3 here is CASNQAVNEQFF. The CDR3 nucleotides read TGTGCCAGCAACCAGGCCGTCAATGAGCAGTTCTTC.